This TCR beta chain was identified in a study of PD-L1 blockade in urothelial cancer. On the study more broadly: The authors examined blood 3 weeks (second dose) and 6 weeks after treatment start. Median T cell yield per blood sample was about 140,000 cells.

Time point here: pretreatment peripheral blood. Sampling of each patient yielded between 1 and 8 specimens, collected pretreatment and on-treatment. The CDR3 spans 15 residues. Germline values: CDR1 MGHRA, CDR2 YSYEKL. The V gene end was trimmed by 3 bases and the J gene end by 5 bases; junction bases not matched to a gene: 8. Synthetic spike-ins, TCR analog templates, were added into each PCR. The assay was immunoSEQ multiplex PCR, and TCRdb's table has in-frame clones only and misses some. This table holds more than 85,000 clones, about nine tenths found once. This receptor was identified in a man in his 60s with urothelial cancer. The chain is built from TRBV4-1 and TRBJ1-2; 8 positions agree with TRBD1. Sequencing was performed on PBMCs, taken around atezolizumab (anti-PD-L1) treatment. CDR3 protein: CASSHWTGRGYGYTF. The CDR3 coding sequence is TGCGCCAGCAGCCACTGGACAGGGCGTGGGTATGGCTACACCTTC.